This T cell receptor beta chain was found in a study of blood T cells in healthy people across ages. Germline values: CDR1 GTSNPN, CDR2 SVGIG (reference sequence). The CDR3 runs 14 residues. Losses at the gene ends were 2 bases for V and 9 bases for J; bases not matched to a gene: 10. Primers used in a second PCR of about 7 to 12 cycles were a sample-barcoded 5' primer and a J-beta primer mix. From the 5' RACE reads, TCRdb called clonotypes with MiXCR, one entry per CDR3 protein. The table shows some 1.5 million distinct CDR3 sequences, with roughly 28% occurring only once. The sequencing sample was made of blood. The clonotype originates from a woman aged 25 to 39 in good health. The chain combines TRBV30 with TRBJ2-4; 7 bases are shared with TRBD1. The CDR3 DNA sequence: TGTGCCTGGAGTCGAGGGGGCGTGGTGGGCATTCAGTACTTC. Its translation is CAWSRGGVVGIQYF.